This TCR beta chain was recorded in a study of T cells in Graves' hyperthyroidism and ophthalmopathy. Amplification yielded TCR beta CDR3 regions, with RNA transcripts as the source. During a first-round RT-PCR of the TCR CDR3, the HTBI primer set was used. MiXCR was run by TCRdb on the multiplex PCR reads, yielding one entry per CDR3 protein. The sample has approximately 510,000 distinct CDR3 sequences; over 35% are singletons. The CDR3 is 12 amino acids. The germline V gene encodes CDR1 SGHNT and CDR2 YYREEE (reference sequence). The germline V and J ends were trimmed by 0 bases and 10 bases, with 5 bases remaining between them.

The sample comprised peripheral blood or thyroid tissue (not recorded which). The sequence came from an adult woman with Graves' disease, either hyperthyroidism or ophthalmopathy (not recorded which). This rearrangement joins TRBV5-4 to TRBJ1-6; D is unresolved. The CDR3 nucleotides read TGTGCCAGCAGCTTGGCAGAATCACCCCTCCACTTT. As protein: CASSLAESPLHF.